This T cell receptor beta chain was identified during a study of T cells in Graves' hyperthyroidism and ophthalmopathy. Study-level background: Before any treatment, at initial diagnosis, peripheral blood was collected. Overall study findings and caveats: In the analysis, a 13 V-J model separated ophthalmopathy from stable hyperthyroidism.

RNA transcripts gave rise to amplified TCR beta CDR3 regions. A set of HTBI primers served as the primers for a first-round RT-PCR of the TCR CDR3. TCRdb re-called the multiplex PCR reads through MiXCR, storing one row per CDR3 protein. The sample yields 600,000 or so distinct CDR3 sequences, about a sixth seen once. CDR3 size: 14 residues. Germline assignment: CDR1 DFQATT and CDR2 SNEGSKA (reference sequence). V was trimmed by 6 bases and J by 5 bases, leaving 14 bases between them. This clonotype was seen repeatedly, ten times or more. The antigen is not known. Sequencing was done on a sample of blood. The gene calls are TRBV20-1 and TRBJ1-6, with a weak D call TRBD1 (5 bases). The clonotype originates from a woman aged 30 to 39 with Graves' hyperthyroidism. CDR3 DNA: TGCAGTGCCGAGGGGCGGGGTGATAATTCACCCCTCCACTTT. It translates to CSAEGRGDNSPLHF.